A single T cell receptor (beta chain) is shown here with its context. This record comes from a study of spatial heterogeneity in lung cancer. Turning to the study itself: In cases with available follow-up PBMC samples, these were sequenced at a median of around 2 years after resection.

TCRdb independently ran MiXCR on the 5' RACE reads; one entry per CDR3 protein. The data show roughly 120,000 distinct CDR3 sequences, 12% seen once. Trimming shortened V by 4 bases and J by 5 bases, and 7 bases separated the two germline ends. The germline gives CDR1 SGDLS, CDR2 YYNGEE. The CDR3 length is 12 residues. Time point in this sample: blood at routine non-recurrence follow-up after resection. Researchers sequenced whole RNA taken from tumor, nontumor lung or frozen PBMC without sorting. The rearrangement uses TRBV9 and TRBJ1-5, with D uncertain. The specimen was PBMCs, collected at follow-up. This sequence originates from a male donor with early-stage non-small cell lung cancer. The CDR3 region has the DNA TGTGCCAGCAGCCCCCAGGATCAGCCCCAGCATTTT. It codes for CASSPQDQPQHF.